Below, 26 T cell receptor beta chains from the same sample are listed, as sequenced in a study of T cell responses to AZD1222 COVID-19 vaccine. Method: immunoSEQ multiplex PCR; TCRdb's copy keeps in-frame clones and lacks some. The data contain over 85,000 clones, roughly 92% of them seen just once; the ten biggest clones take up almost 2.5%. The sequences come from peripheral blood, collected 28 days after the second AZD1222 dose. The receptors were sampled from an adult who received the AZD1222 COVID-19 vaccine.

V gene TRBV25-1 combines with J gene TRBJ1-2; no clear D. CDR3 size: 13 residues. Trimming pared 8 bases from V and 6 bases from J, leaving 16 bases between. Germline V CDR1 and CDR2: MGHDK, SYGVNS. CDR3: CASVGNSVDGYTF. The CDR3 nucleotides are TGTGCCAGCGTCGGGAACTCGGTCGATGGCTACACCTTC.

The rearrangement links TRBV12-3 or TRBV12-4 to TRBJ2-7; no firm D call. CDR3 size: 12 residues. V was cut by 6 bases and J by 2 bases, with 8 bases left in between. The CDR3 loop is CASSLDTYEQYF. In DNA form, the CDR3 reads TGTGCCAGCAGCCTCGACACCTACGAGCAGTACTTC.

The sample holds one count of this clone. This chain connects TRBV5-6 to TRBJ2-2; D is unclear. CDR3 length: 17 amino acids. Trimming left V 2 bases short and J 6 bases short, with 20 bases between. CDR1 and CDR2 (germline): SGHDT, YYEEEE. CDR3 nucleotide sequence: TGTGCCAGCAGCTTTTTGGCTCTTTTATCGCCTGCCGGGGAGCTGTTTTTT. Amino acids: CASSFLALLSPAGELFF.

The CDR3 spells CASSLLGPRAFF. As DNA, the CDR3 is TGTGCCAGCAGCTTATTGGGACCCCGAGCCTTCTTC. V and J are TRBV7-2 and TRBJ2-1; D is perhaps TRBD1 or TRBD2 (5 bases each). V was clipped by 2 bases and J by 16 bases, with 15 bases between them. Germline V gene data show CDR1 as SGHTA and CDR2 as FQGNSA. The CDR3 has 12 residues.

The rearrangement joins TRBV18 to TRBJ1-5; tentative D call: TRBD1 (5 bases). Trimming removed 3 bases from V and 2 bases from J, with 8 bases in between. The CDR3 runs 14 residues. The germline V gene has CDR1 KGHSH and CDR2 LQKENI. The CDR3 reads CASSPGAGNQPQHF. The DNA for the CDR3 is TGTGCCAGCTCACCCGGGGCGGGCAATCAGCCCCAGCATTTT.

Note on this clone: This same CDR3 is encoded by further DNA sequences in the sample. V usage is TRBV6-2 or TRBV6-3 and J usage is TRBJ2-5, with 7 nucleotides matching TRBD2. The CDR3 is 14 residues long. The V gene's germline CDR1 is MNHEY and CDR2 SVGEGT. The ends lost 4 bases at V and 2 bases at J; junction bases unmatched: 4. CDR3 sequence reads: CASSLGGLQETQYF. CDR3 coding DNA: TGTGCCAGCAGTTTGGGGGGGTTACAAGAGACCCAGTACTTC.

The V call is TRBV24-1, the J call TRBJ2-1; a possible D gene is TRBD1 (6 bases). The germline V gene has CDR1 KGHDR and CDR2 SFDVKD. The V end was cut by 4 bases, the J end by 10 bases, with 19 bases between. The CDR3 is made up of 15 amino acids. For the CDR3, the DNA is TGTGCCACCAGTGACTCAAGGACCCTTGGACAGGAGCAGTTCTTC. It is translated as CATSDSRTLGQEQFF.

The rearrangement uses TRBV3-1 (or the pseudogene TRBV3-2) and TRBJ2-3; 7 bases line up with TRBD2. This CDR3 contains 14 residues. Per germline, CDR1 LGHDT and CDR2 YNNKEL (reference sequence). V shed 6 bases, J shed 2 bases, and the junction held 5 bases outside the gene matches. CDR3 residues: CASSPRGVTDTQYF. CDR3 nucleotides: TGTGCCAGCAGTCCCCGGGGGGTCACAGATACGCAGTATTTT.

This chain links TRBV2 with TRBJ2-3; D possibly corresponds to TRBD2 (5 bases). The V end lost 8 bases, the J end lost 2 bases, and 17 bases lay between the germline ends. Germline V lookup: CDR1 SNHLY, CDR2 FYNNEI. The CDR3 totals 15 residues. The CDR3 DNA follows: TGTGCCAGCGGGTCTAGCCGCCCGAACACAGATACGCAGTATTTT. Protein sequence: CASGSSRPNTDTQYF.

This rearrangement joins TRBV29-1 to TRBJ2-7, with 12 bases that match TRBD1. CDR3 length: 15 amino acids. V gave up 1 base and J gave up 5 bases; unmatched junction bases: 6. Germline V lookup: CDR1 SQVTM, CDR2 ANQGSEA. For the CDR3, the DNA is TGCAGCGTTGAAGGCCGGGACAGGGGGCCCCACGAGCAGTACTTC. It is translated as CSVEGRDRGPHEQYF.

This chain uses TRBV19 with TRBJ2-3, with 7 bases matching TRBD1. The CDR3 has 13 residues. Germline CDR1 LNHDA, CDR2 SQIVND (reference sequence). V dropped 6 bases and J dropped 6; count of bases not matched to a gene: 6. DNA of the CDR3: TGTGCCAGTAGCGACAGGGTATCGGATACGCAGTATTTT. This sequence encodes CASSDRVSDTQYF.

The chain is built from TRBV5-1 and TRBJ2-1, with 9 nucleotides matching TRBD2. CDR1 and CDR2 from the germline V gene are SGHRS and YFSETQ. The CDR3 loop spans 17 amino acids. V dropped 0 bases and J dropped 2; count of bases not matched to a gene: 6. The DNA of the CDR3 is TGCGCCAGCAGCTTGGCTACTCTAGCGGGGACCTACAATGAGCAGTTCTTC. Protein sequence: CASSLATLAGTYNEQFF.

This clone was observed once. The chain uses TRBV9 and TRBJ1-6; maybe TRBD1 (5 bases). Trimming stripped 0 bases from V and 5 bases from J, with 9 bases between. Germline V gene lookup returns CDR1 SGDLS and CDR2 YYNGEE. The CDR3 is 15 residues long. The chain's CDR3 is CASSVGDSHNSPLHF. CDR3 DNA: TGTGCCAGCAGCGTAGGCGACAGCCATAATTCACCCCTCCACTTT.

J is TRBJ1-2 and V is TRBV3-1 (or the pseudogene TRBV3-2); D remains ambiguous. In germline, CDR1 is LGHDT, CDR2 YNNKEL (reference sequence). The CDR3 sequence is 18 residues long. The V end was cut by 1 base, the J end by 3 bases, with 21 bases between. For the CDR3, the DNA is TGTGCCAGCAGCCAAGTCCCACACATCAGCCGGCTGTACTATGGCTACACCTTC. Protein sequence: CASSQVPHISRLYYGYTF.

CDR3 DNA: TGTGCCATCAGTGACACTCAGGGGAACACTGAAGCTTTCTTT. Its protein is CAISDTQGNTEAFF. The gene calls are TRBV10-3 and TRBJ1-1; D is perhaps TRBD1 (5 bases). This CDR3 comprises 14 residues. Germline CDR1 reads ENHRY; CDR2 reads SYGVKD. Trimming pared 3 bases from V and 1 base from J, leaving 9 bases between.

The chain carries TRBV5-1 and TRBJ1-1; D unresolved. The CDR3 is made up of 17 amino acids. The germline V gene encodes CDR1 SGHRS and CDR2 YFSETQ. Trimming took off 4 bases at V and 0 bases at J, with 19 bases between the two ends. The CDR3 loop is CASSPQDGGGVNTEAFF. DNA for the CDR3: TGCGCCAGCAGCCCCCAGGACGGAGGTGGGGTGAACACTGAAGCTTTCTTT.

The chain carries TRBV28 and TRBJ2-7; TRBD1 might be the D (5 bases). CDR1 is MDHEN and CDR2 is SYDVKM in the germline V gene. V was cut by 6 bases and J by 2 bases, with 11 bases left in between. The CDR3 has 13 amino acids. CDR3 nucleotide sequence: TGTGCCAGCAGACTCCAAGGGGCCTACGAGCAGTACTTC. Translated: CASRLQGAYEQYF.

The J gene is TRBJ2-3, the V gene TRBV7-3, with D perhaps given as TRBD1 or TRBD2 (6 bases each). V was shortened by 1 base and J by 5 bases, with 13 bases between the two germline ends. The CDR3 contains 15 residues. Germline CDR1 is SGHTA and CDR2 is FQGTGA. The CDR3 protein is CASSLIGGRIDTQYF. The CDR3 nucleotides are TGTGCCAGCAGCTTAATCGGGGGCAGGATAGATACGCAGTATTTT.

The CDR3 nucleotides read TGTGCCAGCTCACCCGCGGCCAGGCCCTATGGCTACACCTTC. It is translated as CASSPAARPYGYTF. This sequence joins TRBV18 and TRBJ1-2; D is unresolved. The CDR3 runs 14 residues. V was pared by 3 bases and J by 4 bases, with 12 bases between. Germline-derived CDR1 and CDR2 are KGHSH and LQKENI.

This sequence joins TRBV11-3 and TRBJ1-1, with D perhaps TRBD1 (6 bases). The V gene lost 3 bases and the J gene lost 4 bases, with 12 bases spanning the gap. Looked up from germline, CDR1 is SGHNT and CDR2 is YENEEA. This CDR3 region has 14 residues. Written as DNA, the CDR3 is TGTGCCAGCAGCTTGGGAGGGGGTAGCACTGAAGCTTTCTTT. Its translation: CASSLGGGSTEAFF.

The chain carries TRBV13 and TRBJ2-7; no clear D gene. This CDR3 contains 12 residues. V was pared by 2 bases and J by 4 bases, with 6 bases between. CDR1 is PRHDT, CDR2 FYEKMQ, per germline (reference sequence). The CDR3 is CASSLRGYEQYF. In nucleotides, the CDR3 is TGTGCCAGCAGCTTACGCGGTTACGAGCAGTACTTC.

The chain recombines TRBV7-9 with TRBJ1-2; D remains unclear. The V and J ends lost 4 bases and 8 bases respectively, with 14 bases between them. In germline, CDR1 is SEHNR, CDR2 FQNEAQ (reference sequence). This CDR3 comprises 13 residues. DNA for the CDR3: TGTGCCAGCAGCTCTATCCCCCGGGGAGGCTACACCTTC. As protein: CASSSIPRGGYTF.

The chain recombines TRBV5-1 with TRBJ1-2; TRBD1 is a possible D gene (5 bases). Deletions cut 2 bases from V and 3 bases from J, with 17 bases between. CDR1 and CDR2 (germline): SGHRS, YFSETQ. This CDR3 has 16 residues. The CDR3 region is CASSLTPGSRDYGYTF. CDR3 nucleotide sequence: TGCGCCAGCAGCTTAACCCCAGGGAGTCGCGACTATGGCTACACCTTC. The variable domain in full, completed from reference TRBV5-1 and TRBJ1-2, reads KAGVTQTPRYLIKTRGQQVTLSCSPISGHRSVSWYQQTPGQGLQFLFEYFSETQRNKGNFPGRFSGRQFSNSRSEMNVSTLELGDSALYLCASSLTPGSRDYGYTFGSGTRLTVV.

The chain is built from TRBV6-6 and TRBJ2-7, with 7 bases lining up with TRBD1. The germline gives CDR1 MNHNY, CDR2 SVGAGI (reference sequence). The CDR3 is 15 residues long. V was pared by 5 bases and J by 3 bases, with 10 bases of the junction left unmatched. The CDR3 nucleotides read TGTGCCAGCAGTGATTCCGGGACAGATGGCTACGAGCAGTACTTC. As protein: CASSDSGTDGYEQYF.

The V gene is TRBV7-9, the J gene TRBJ2-3; D not resolved. CDR3 size: 13 residues. With 4 bases removed from V and 4 bases from J, the gap between germline ends came to 9 bases. The germline V gene has CDR1 SEHNR and CDR2 FQNEAQ (reference sequence). Here the CDR3 DNA reads TGTGCCAGCAGCTCTTCCGGTCCAGATACGCAGTATTTT. This sequence encodes CASSSSGPDTQYF. The entire variable domain, with the rest obtained from reference TRBV7-9 and TRBJ2-3, is as follows: DTGVSQNPRHKITKRGQNVTFRCDPISEHNRLYWYRQTLGQGPEFLTYFQNEAQLEKSRLLSDRFSAERPKGSFSTLEIQRTEQGDSAMYLCASSSSGPDTQYFGPGTRLTVL.

The CDR3 is CASSQDVVGAGGPIEQFF. CDR3 sequence (DNA): TGTGCCAGCAGCCAGGATGTTGTTGGAGCGGGGGGCCCTATAGAGCAGTTCTTC. The chain employs TRBV4-2 and TRBJ2-1; 9 nucleotides align to TRBD2. The ends lost 3 bases at V and 10 bases at J; junction bases unmatched: 19. CDR3 length: 18 amino acids. Looked up from germline, CDR1 is LGHNA and CDR2 is YNFKEQ.